The rows below give T cell receptor beta chains drawn from one sample of a study of cytomegalovirus exposure and HLA in healthy donors. Here immunoSEQ multiplex PCR was the method, and the copy in TCRdb shows in-frame clones only, minus some. The repertoire has about 240,000 clones, over 70% of them found once; the top ten carry 8%. Sequencing was carried out using PBMCs. These receptors came from a woman in her fifties or sixties in good health and CMV-seropositive. The conserved cysteine and the conserved F or W are not part of the CDR3 here. A D gene is named only where the DNA matches it firmly.

TRBV30	11	TRBJ1-2	TRBD1	AWRTGRIYGYT
TRBV28	12	TRBJ1-2	.	ASTLTGINYGYT
TRBV6-5	11	TRBJ1-5	.	ASRKESNQPQH
TRBV5-1	14	TRBJ2-3	TRBD2	ASSQTSGRRQDTQY
TRBV5-1	16	TRBJ2-1	.	ASSLEGGQFSSYNEQF
TRBV27	11	TRBJ2-3	.	ASSFLSTDTQY
TRBV30	12	TRBJ2-5	.	AWSVSSSRETQY
TRBV11-3	9	TRBJ2-2	.	ASSSTGELF
TRBV15	15	TRBJ1-5	.	ATSSLLGAYSNQPQH
TRBV12-5	12	TRBJ1-2	.	ASGLVAMREGYT
TRBV27	12	TRBJ2-5	TRBD1	ASSFTDRVGTQY
TRBV28	14	TRBJ1-1	.	ASKSGGKAVVTEAF
TRBV19	13	TRBJ2-7	TRBD1	ASSTGTGGEYEQY
TRBV20-1	9	.	.	SAAQGNEQY
TRBV28	13	TRBJ1-2	TRBD1	ASSRTYRGSYGYT
TRBV2	11	TRBJ2-7	TRBD2	ASSRDYSYEQY
TRBV10-3	13	TRBJ2-7	TRBD1	AIRDRGRNSYEQY
TRBV7-6	12	TRBJ1-4	TRBD1	ASSLGTGSEKLF
TRBV5-1	13	TRBJ2-3	.	ASSFRGTSTDTQY
TRBV9	14	TRBJ1-1	.	ASSVGREGGLTEAF
TRBV19	14	TRBJ1-3	.	ASSPPGQVSGNTIY
TRBV6-1	14	TRBJ2-3	TRBD2	ASSEGGLAGTDTQY
TRBV4-1	13	TRBJ2-1	TRBD2	ASSLAGGPRWEQF
TRBV15	13	TRBJ1-5	.	ATSRDLQLNQPQH
TRBV2	13	TRBJ2-3	.	ASGGAKRKADTQY
TRBV28	10	TRBJ1-2	TRBD1	ASSLSQGLHT
TRBV18	11	TRBJ2-7	.	ASSPGLTYEQY
TRBV6-5	14	TRBJ2-2	TRBD1	ASSYSTGGGTGELF
TRBV5-1	13	TRBJ2-1	TRBD2	ASSLAKAGGHEQF
TRBV19	13	TRBJ2-2	TRBD1	ASKAGTENTGELF
TRBV27	11	TRBJ1-5	.	ASSSSGIQPQH
TRBV30	13	TRBJ2-1	.	AWSEDSRFYNEQF
TRBV6-5	13	TRBJ2-3	TRBD2	ASSFSGKGTDTQY
TRBV4-2	14	TRBJ2-7	.	ASSHSGQQSSYEQY